The clone carrying this TCR beta chain was detected only a few times. Antigen unknown. V was clipped by 1 base and J by 4 bases; unmatched bases: 3. The CDR3 spans 15 residues. CDR1 and CDR2 (germline): MGHRA, YSYEKL. This specimen comes from a study of T cell repertoires in cytomegalovirus infection. Study as a whole: Well-studied HLA-B-restricted epitopes and recently identified HLA-C-restricted epitopes of CMV were both used in the study. CMV infection and matching HLA type were both indicated by public TCR beta signatures.

Study-wide points: CMV-specific TCR beta clonotypes restricted by HLA-C were the ones dominating the ex vivo response.

One entry per CDR3 protein, called by TCRdb with MiXCR from the reads. The sample comprises approximately 1,000,000 distinct CDR3 sequences, less than 35% of which are singletons, and over 12% rests with the top ten. This TCR was sampled from a human donor in good health (CMV status not recorded). Some clones in this sample may be carry-over from other donors' samples. The input for sequencing was cultured CD8+ T cells from PBMCs, taken from culture after CMV antigen stimulation. V gene TRBV4-1 combines with J gene TRBJ2-1; TRBD2 agrees at 8 bases. The CDR3 region has the DNA TGCGCCAGCAGCCAAGCGGGGGGGATATACAATGAGCAGTTCTTC. Translation gives CASSQAGGIYNEQFF.